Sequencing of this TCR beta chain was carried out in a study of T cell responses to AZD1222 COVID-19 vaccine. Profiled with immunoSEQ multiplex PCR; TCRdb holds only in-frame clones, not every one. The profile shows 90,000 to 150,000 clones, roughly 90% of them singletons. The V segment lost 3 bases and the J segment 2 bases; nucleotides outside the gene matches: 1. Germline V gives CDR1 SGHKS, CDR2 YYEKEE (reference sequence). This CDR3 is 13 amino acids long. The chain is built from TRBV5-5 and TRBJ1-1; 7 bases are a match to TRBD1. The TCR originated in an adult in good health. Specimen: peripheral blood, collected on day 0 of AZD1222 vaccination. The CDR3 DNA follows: TGTGCCAGCAGCTGGGACAGTAACACTGAAGCTTTCTTT. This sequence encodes CASSWDSNTEAFF.